One sample yielded the 20 T cell receptor beta chains listed below, sequenced in a study of blood T cell repertoires in COVID-19. The table came from immunoSEQ multiplex PCR; TCRdb's copy has only in-frame clones and leaves some out. Of 190,000 or so clones listed, 86% are singletons. Sequencing input: PBMCs or T cells enriched from blood (not recorded which). These receptor sequences come from a woman in her twenties or thirties who had been exposed to COVID-19.

The chain combines TRBV11-3 with TRBJ2-7; a weak D match, TRBD1 (6 bases). Trimming pared 4 bases from V and 3 bases from J, leaving 10 bases between. From germline, CDR1 is SGHNT and CDR2 YENEEA. This CDR3 has 13 amino acids. CDR3 sequence reads: CASSYGGGYEQYF. The CDR3 DNA reads as TGTGCCAGCAGCTATGGGGGCGGCTACGAGCAGTACTTC.

This chain links TRBV6-6 with TRBJ2-7; no firm D call. Trimming shortened V by 7 bases and J by 6 bases, and 16 bases separated the two germline ends. Germline assignment: CDR1 MNHNY and CDR2 SVGAGI (reference sequence). The CDR3 covers 13 residues. CDR3 bases: TGTGCCAGCACCTATTCTTTGGTTACCGAGCAGTACTTC. The encoded protein is CASTYSLVTEQYF.

This sequence joins TRBV5-1 and TRBJ1-6, with D perhaps matching TRBD1 (5 bases). The germline gives CDR1 SGHRS, CDR2 YFSETQ. Trimming stripped 0 bases from V and 7 bases from J, with 14 bases between. This CDR3 contains 16 residues. The CDR3 nucleotides read TGCGCCAGCAGCTTGGTCACAGGTTTTCGGAATTCACCCCTCCACTTT. Protein: CASSLVTGFRNSPLHF.

The chain uses TRBV3-1 (or the pseudogene TRBV3-2) and TRBJ2-3; 8 positions match TRBD2. The germline V gene has CDR1 LGHDT and CDR2 YNNKEL (reference sequence). Trimming cost V 1 base and J 1 base; bases outside gene matches: 7. The CDR3 is made up of 17 amino acids. The CDR3 coding sequence is TGTGCCAGCAGCCAAGTACGGGGACTAGTGGGCACAGATACGCAGTATTTT. Translating it yields CASSQVRGLVGTDTQYF.

This clone was detected once. V is TRBV24-1 and J is TRBJ2-3, with unresolved D. Trimming pared 1 base from V and 0 bases from J, leaving 13 bases between. This CDR3 has 17 residues. Germline lookup yields CDR1 KGHDR and CDR2 SFDVKD. In nucleotides, the CDR3 is TGTGCCACCAGTGATTTTTCGTCCGGTCCTAGCACAGATACGCAGTATTTT. Protein: CATSDFSSGPSTDTQYF.

V gene TRBV10-3 combines with J gene TRBJ2-5; 8 bases agree with TRBD2. Germline values: CDR1 ENHRY, CDR2 SYGVKD. Trimming removed 3 bases from V and 5 bases from J; junction bases left unmatched: 5. The CDR3 runs to 14 residues. The CDR3 nucleotides read TGTGCCATCAGTGAAACGGGGGGGCGGGAGACCCAGTACTTC. Its protein is CAISETGGRETQYF.

The rearrangement joins TRBV30 to TRBJ2-3, with 9 bases matching TRBD1. Trimming removed 2 bases from V and 4 bases from J; junction bases left unmatched: 7. The length of the CDR3 is 15 residues. Germline loops: CDR1 GTSNPN, CDR2 SVGIG (reference sequence). DNA for the CDR3: TGTGCCTGGAGTAGGAGACAGGGGGAACCAGATACGCAGTATTTT. Its protein product is CAWSRRQGEPDTQYF.

The CDR3 here is CASRGSSGSYNEQFF. The CDR3 DNA sequence: TGTGCCAGCAGGGGATCTAGCGGCTCCTACAATGAGCAGTTCTTC. This chain links TRBV28 with TRBJ2-1; TRBD2 aligns across 7 bases. CDR3 length: 15 residues. V lost 6 bases to trimming and J lost 0 bases; unmatched junction nucleotides: 5. Per germline, CDR1 MDHEN and CDR2 SYDVKM.

The chain employs TRBV21-1 and TRBJ1-2; whether TRBD1, the table's D call, matches the DNA was not checked. TRBV21-1 is a pseudogene segment. CDR3 length equals 14 residues. CDR3 residues: CASSKGSRGDGYTF. The CDR3 DNA sequence: TGTGCCAGCAGCAAAGGAAGCAGGGGAGATGGCTACACCTTC.

This sequence joins TRBV14 and TRBJ1-3; weak D call: TRBD1 (6 bases). The CDR3 is 14 amino acids. The V gene's germline CDR1 is SGHDN and CDR2 FVKESK. V lost 10 bases and J lost 3, with 16 bases in between. CDR3 in DNA: TGTGCCACCTCGTCGGCGGACAGTGGAAACACCATATATTTT. Amino acids: CATSSADSGNTIYF.

The sample holds a few counts of this clone. The rearrangement links TRBV6-5 to TRBJ2-3; D remains ambiguous. Trimming cost V 6 bases and J 6 bases, with 10 bases left between them. CDR3 length equals 12 residues. Germline CDR1 and CDR2: MNHEY and SVGAGI. CDR3 coding DNA: TGTGCCAGCAGCCTAGTATTGGATACGCAGTATTTT. Its protein is CASSLVLDTQYF.

This clone was seen a single time. V is TRBV11-2 and J is TRBJ2-5, with 11 bases aligning to TRBD2. The V gene's germline CDR1 is SGHAT and CDR2 FQNNGV. The length of the CDR3 is 16 residues. The junction had 8 bases not matched to a gene; V was cut back by 3 bases and J by 5 bases. CDR3 coding DNA: TGTGCCAGCAGCTTGGTAGCGGGGGGGTTGGGGGAGACCCAGTACTTC. It is translated as CASSLVAGGLGETQYF.

This chain connects TRBV6-5 to TRBJ1-4; a possible D gene is TRBD1 (5 bases). The CDR3 has 15 amino acids. V was cut by 2 bases and J by 2 bases, with 9 bases left in between. Germline lookup yields CDR1 MNHEY and CDR2 SVGAGI. Written as DNA, the CDR3 is TGTGCCAGCAGTTACGAAGGGGCGACTAATGAAAAACTGTTTTTT. Its translation: CASSYEGATNEKLFF.

The chain carries TRBV19 and TRBJ2-7; TRBD1 agrees at 10 bases. There are 15 residues in the CDR3. Germline V lookup: CDR1 LNHDA, CDR2 SQIVND (reference sequence). The V and J ends lost 5 bases and 2 bases, in that order; junction bases with no gene match: 6. The CDR3 nucleotides read TGTGCCAGTAGTCCAGGACAGGGGGACACCTACGAGCAGTACTTC. This sequence encodes CASSPGQGDTYEQYF.

This clone occurred once. This chain uses TRBV2 with TRBJ2-7, with 8 nucleotides matching TRBD1. The length of the CDR3 is 16 residues. Germline V gene lookup returns CDR1 SNHLY and CDR2 FYNNEI. With 6 bases clipped from V and 1 base from J, the junction kept 11 bases outside the gene matches. This chain's CDR3 is CASRRTGSEGSYEQYF. CDR3 bases: TGTGCCAGCAGAAGGACAGGGTCTGAAGGTTCCTACGAGCAGTACTTC.

The V gene is TRBV30, the J gene TRBJ2-3; TRBD2 matches at 9 bases. The germline gives CDR1 GTSNPN, CDR2 SVGIG (reference sequence). V was clipped by 3 bases and J by 3 bases; unmatched bases: 4. This CDR3 is built from 14 residues. The CDR3 DNA sequence: TGTGCCTGGAGCAAAGCGGGGGGAACAGATACGCAGTATTTT. This translates into CAWSKAGGTDTQYF.

The chain carries TRBV2 and TRBJ2-3, with D maybe TRBD1 (5 bases). Germline CDR1 SNHLY, CDR2 FYNNEI. The CDR3 consists of 15 residues. The V end lost 7 bases, the J end lost 2 bases, and 16 bases lay between the germline ends. DNA of the CDR3: TGTGCCAGCACCCACCAGGGCAGCCTCACAGATACGCAGTATTTT. It translates to CASTHQGSLTDTQYF.

The V gene is TRBV5-1, the J gene TRBJ1-6; D is ambiguous. Germline V gene lookup returns CDR1 SGHRS and CDR2 YFSETQ. The CDR3 length is 15 residues. Trimming took 0 bases from V and 10 from J, leaving 14 bases between them. CDR3 protein: CASSLDVGRNSPLHF. In DNA, the CDR3 is TGCGCCAGCAGCTTGGATGTAGGCAGGAACTCACCCCTCCACTTT.

The chain links TRBV5-1 to TRBJ2-1, with D possibly TRBD2 on 5 matching bases. Germline-derived CDR1 and CDR2 are SGHRS and YFSETQ. Trimming removed 4 bases from V and 5 bases from J, with 22 bases in between. The CDR3 runs to 17 residues. CDR3 DNA: TGCGCCAGCAGCCAGCCCCGGACGGGAAGCCGAAACAATGAGCAGTTCTTC. Translated, it gives CASSQPRTGSRNNEQFF.

This clone was detected only once. CDR3 bases: TGTGCCAGCAGTCCACTTACTAGCGGGGGGGCGACAACCGAGCAGTACTTC. It codes for CASSPLTSGGATTEQYF. V gene TRBV27 combines with J gene TRBJ2-7, with TRBD2 matching over 13 bases. Germline-derived CDR1 and CDR2 are MNHEY and SMNVEV (reference sequence). The CDR3 totals 17 residues. With V trimmed by 5 bases and J by 6 bases, 13 bases remained unmatched.